This T cell receptor beta chain is drawn from a study of tumour-infiltrating T cells in Burkitt lymphoma. The protocol was immunoSEQ multiplex PCR, while the TCRdb copy is restricted to in-frame clones and leaves out a portion. The repertoire consists of some 2,500 clones, with about nine tenths occurring once and the leading ten covering about 19%. Sequencing input: tumor tissue. This clonotype originated in a human donor with diffuse large B-cell lymphoma.

Written as DNA, the CDR3 is TGTGCCAGCAGAAAGACGAGCGGCCCTGGGGCCAACGTCCTGACTTTC. It translates to CASRKTSGPGANVLTF. The chain employs TRBV9 and TRBJ2-6; D may be TRBD2 (5 bases). This CDR3 contains 16 residues. The V and J ends lost 5 bases and 2 bases respectively, with 14 bases between them. Germline CDR1 reads SGDLS; CDR2 reads YYNGEE.